This paragraph covers one T cell receptor (beta chain) sequence. This CDR3 comprises 15 residues. The germline CDR1 and CDR2 sequences are SGHNT and YENEEA. V was clipped by 5 bases and J by 7 bases, with 21 bases between them. These data originate in a study of T cells in Graves' hyperthyroidism and ophthalmopathy. The authors took PBMCs from roughly 9.5 ml fresh peripheral blood. RNA transcripts were the template for amplifying TCR beta CDR3 regions. First-round RT-PCR targeting the TCR CDR3 was performed with the HTBI primer set. TCRdb redid the calling of the multiplex PCR reads with MiXCR, one entry per CDR3 protein. The table lists about 560,000 distinct CDR3 sequences, approximately 15% of them singletons.

The receptor was isolated from a woman aged 18-35 years with Graves' hyperthyroidism. The chain is built from TRBV11-3 and TRBJ2-7, with D perhaps TRBD1 or TRBD2 (6 bases each). The source material was blood. CDR3 DNA sequence: TGTGCCAGCAGCCCCAGGAGGGGGGTTGGACGGGAGCAGTACTTC. Protein sequence: CASSPRRGVGREQYF.